This T cell receptor (beta chain) was sequenced in a study of human T cells and chemical hapten exposure. In its sample, this clonotype was seen many times. The antigen is not known. Under the authors' procedure: The number of TCRs in each sample had a median of approximately 90,000 and spanned about 23,224 to 690,600. TCRdb independently ran MiXCR on the RACE reads; one entry per CDR3 protein. The V and J calls here are based on TCRdb, not the publication. The sample contains some 57,000 distinct CDR3 sequences, about 10% of which appear only once. Germline V lookup: CDR1 SGHRS, CDR2 YFSETQ. The CDR3 has 11 residues. The ends were cut back, 1 base at V and 6 bases at J, with 5 bases in the middle. Specified time point: patch test 2, 6 weeks after DPC sensitization. This sample's treatment: therapeutic diphenylcyclopropenone sensitization with weekly scalp DPC. General study findings and limits: Significantly greater numbers of large CDR3 similarity clusters came from expanded TCRs than from controls.

This TCR was sampled from a woman between 50 and 59 years old with alopecia areata. Some clones in this sample may be carry-over from other donors' samples. The sequences come from whole blood, collected in connection with sensitization to the hapten diphenylcyclopropenone (DPC). The chain is built from TRBV5-1 and TRBJ2-7, with no clear D. The chain's CDR3 is CASSLPPEQYF. The CDR3 DNA sequence: TGCGCCAGCAGCTTGCCCCCCGAGCAGTACTTC.